This T cell receptor beta chain is drawn from a study of CD8 T cells in Susac syndrome. The wider study: Over 5 sequenced Susac syndrome patients had clinically active disease, while about 8 were in remission.

It was negative isolation that provided the CD8+ and CD4+ T cells, whereas TEMRA cells were enriched by FACS. The CDR3 has 14 amino acids. The V gene lost 1 base and the J gene lost 6 bases, with 9 bases spanning the gap. Looked up from germline, CDR1 is SGHTA and CDR2 is FQGNSA. Roughly 0.45 to 1 ug RNA was reverse transcribed with random hexamers. Amplification of TCR beta CDR3 spanned 54 Vbeta and 13 Jbeta via immunoSEQ multiplex PCR. TCRdb used MiXCR to reprocess the immunoSEQ multiplex PCR reads, holding one entry per CDR3 protein. The sample records roughly 200,000 distinct CDR3 sequences, roughly nine tenths being singletons. Findings of the study overall: When the CD4+ T cell repertoires of patients with Susac syndrome were examined, they did not show any clonal expansion.

Regarding this clonotype: Its antigen is still unknown.

The sequence derives from a human donor with Susac syndrome. Sequencing used CD4+ T cells from PBMCs. V and J are TRBV7-2 and TRBJ2-2; D unclear. For the CDR3, the DNA is TGTGCCAGCAGCTTAGGGATGGTGTCCGGGGAGCTGTTTTTT. Translated: CASSLGMVSGELFF.